This TCR beta chain is from a study of T cell responses to AZD1222 COVID-19 vaccine. The study, taken as a whole, reports: The repertoires were collected only after the peak T cell response.

Using immunoSEQ multiplex PCR, the repertoire was profiled, and TCRdb retains in-frame clones only, with some absent. The sample lists approximately 150,000 clones; around 83% were seen once. V lost 4 bases to trimming and J lost 0 bases, with 12 bases between them. CDR1 and CDR2 (germline): SQVTM, ANQGSEA. This CDR3 region has 14 residues. Concerning this clone itself: No antigen is known for it.

The starting material was peripheral blood, obtained 28 days after the second AZD1222 dose. The V and J genes are TRBV29-1 and TRBJ1-1; D uncertain. The sequence was obtained from an adult who received the AZD1222 COVID-19 vaccine. The CDR3 loop reads CSVAREPMNTEAFF. The CDR3 DNA sequence: TGCAGCGTTGCTCGGGAGCCCATGAACACTGAAGCTTTCTTT.